The 30 T cell receptor beta chains reported below all come from one sample, sequenced in a study of blood T cell repertoires in COVID-19. TCRdb's copy holds only in-frame clones and misses some; the assay was immunoSEQ multiplex PCR. The sample lists about 86,000 clones; about 82% were seen once. The material sequenced was peripheral blood. These receptors originate from a man aged 50-60 years with acute or convalescent COVID-19.

The chain has TRBV7-9 and TRBJ1-1; D gene ambiguous. V lost 1 base to trimming and J lost 4 bases, with 4 bases between them. The CDR3 loop spans 12 amino acids. Germline CDR1 is SEHNR and CDR2 is FQNEAQ (reference sequence). CDR3 region: CASSLDGTEAFF. In nucleotides, the CDR3 is TGTGCCAGCAGCTTAGACGGCACTGAAGCTTTCTTT. The variable domain in full, completed from reference TRBV7-9 and TRBJ1-1, reads DTGVSQNPRHKITKRGQNVTFRCDPISEHNRLYWYRQTLGQGPEFLTYFQNEAQLEKSRLLSDRFSAERPKGSFSTLEIQRTEQGDSAMYLCASSLDGTEAFFGQGTRLTVV.

V and J are TRBV19 and TRBJ2-7; TRBD2 agrees at 7 bases. The germline gives CDR1 LNHDA, CDR2 SQIVND (reference sequence). The CDR3 runs 13 residues. V shed 6 bases and J 6 bases; nucleotides not matched to a gene: 8. CDR3 sequence: CASSNQREGEQYF. The CDR3 DNA sequence: TGTGCCAGTAGCAACCAGCGGGAAGGCGAGCAGTACTTC.

This clone was counted once. The rearrangement uses TRBV2 and TRBJ2-3; 7 bases line up with TRBD2. The CDR3 is made up of 16 amino acids. J was trimmed by 6 bases and V by 2 bases; bases with no gene match: 11. Germline V gene sequence: CDR1 SNHLY, CDR2 FYNNEI. The CDR3 region is CASSEMASGAADTQYF. For the CDR3, the DNA is TGTGCCAGCAGTGAAATGGCTAGCGGAGCCGCGGATACGCAGTATTTT.

This clone occurred a few times. This chain joins TRBV6-2 or TRBV6-3 and TRBJ1-2; D perhaps matches TRBD1 (6 bases). Germline-derived CDR1 and CDR2 are MNHEY and SVGEGT. With 2 bases removed from V and 4 bases from J, the gap between germline ends came to 11 bases. The CDR3 sequence is 14 residues long. DNA for the CDR3: TGTGCCAGCAGTTACCCAGGGACAACCTATGGCTACACCTTC. Encoded protein: CASSYPGTTYGYTF.

The sample holds one count of this clone. This chain joins TRBV30 and TRBJ2-7; possibly TRBD2 for D (5 bases). Trimming pared 1 base from V and 3 bases from J, leaving 7 bases between. The CDR3 contains 12 residues. Germline assignment: CDR1 GTSNPN and CDR2 SVGIG (reference sequence). In DNA form, the CDR3 reads TGTGCCTGGAGTGGCCGGGACTACGAGCAGTACTTC. It is translated as CAWSGRDYEQYF.

The chain uses TRBV28 and TRBJ1-3; D gene unclear. Trimming removed 6 bases at V and 0 bases at J, with 9 bases between. Germline loops: CDR1 MDHEN, CDR2 SYDVKM. The CDR3 contains 14 residues. CDR3 nucleotide sequence: TGTGCCAGCAGCTCCCCAGGCTCTGGAAACACCATATATTTT. Translation: CASSSPGSGNTIYF.

This clone turned up a few times. J is TRBJ1-2 and V is TRBV5-1; D might be TRBD1 (5 bases). Per germline, CDR1 SGHRS and CDR2 YFSETQ. Deletions cut 4 bases from V and 3 bases from J, with 13 bases between. CDR3 length: 14 amino acids. The DNA for the CDR3 is TGCGCCAGCAGCCTCGGGGGGGACTACTATGGCTACACCTTC. Protein: CASSLGGDYYGYTF.

The rearrangement uses TRBV7-9 and TRBJ2-2; 8 bases match TRBD2. CDR3 length equals 16 residues. The V segment lost 2 bases and the J segment 4 bases; nucleotides outside the gene matches: 6. Germline CDR1 reads SEHNR; CDR2 reads FQNEAQ (reference sequence). This chain's CDR3 is CASSLLTGGGTGELFF. The CDR3 DNA reads TGTGCCAGCAGCTTATTAACGGGAGGGGGCACCGGGGAGCTGTTTTTT.

A single count supports this clone. The V call is TRBV28, the J call TRBJ1-2; tentative D call: TRBD1 (5 bases). V lost 6 bases and J lost 4, with 9 bases in between. Germline V gene lookup returns CDR1 MDHEN and CDR2 SYDVKM. The CDR3 covers 12 residues. As DNA, the CDR3 is TGTGCCAGCAGCCAGGACACCTATGGCTACACCTTC. Protein product: CASSQDTYGYTF.

The V and J genes are TRBV7-2 and TRBJ2-7, with D unclear. Germline V gives CDR1 SGHTA, CDR2 FQGNSA. Trimming took off 3 bases at V and 4 bases at J, with 13 bases between the two ends. The length of the CDR3 is 14 residues. The CDR3 here is CASSLNRPLYEQYF. For the CDR3, the DNA is TGTGCCAGCAGCTTGAACAGACCCCTTTACGAGCAGTACTTC.

This clone was found once. The J gene is TRBJ1-1, the V gene TRBV5-1; 10 bases agree with TRBD1. Losses at the gene ends were 7 bases for V and 1 base for J; bases not matched to a gene: 1. The CDR3 is 13 residues long. CDR1 is SGHRS and CDR2 is YFSETQ in the germline V gene. CDR3 in DNA: TGCGCCAGCGGGACAGGGGAGAACACTGAAGCTTTCTTT. Translating gives CASGTGENTEAFF.

The J gene is TRBJ2-3, the V gene TRBV11-3, with a possible D match to TRBD2 (6 bases). Germline V CDR1 and CDR2: SGHNT, YENEEA. The ends were cut back, 1 base at V and 4 bases at J, with 12 bases in the middle. The CDR3 consists of 15 residues. The CDR3 region is CASSLVEGGPDTQYF. The CDR3 bases are TGTGCCAGCAGCTTAGTTGAGGGAGGACCAGATACGCAGTATTTT.

The genes are TRBV27 and TRBJ2-5; 13 nucleotides agree with TRBD2. The CDR3 extends over 16 amino acids. Per germline, CDR1 MNHEY and CDR2 SMNVEV (reference sequence). V lost 1 base to trimming and J lost 5 bases; unmatched junction nucleotides: 4. The CDR3 DNA is TGTGCCAGCAGTTTATTGGGACTAGCGGGACGGGAGACCCAGTACTTC. It encodes CASSLLGLAGRETQYF.

The rearrangement joins TRBV6-2 or TRBV6-3 to TRBJ2-1; 11 nucleotides agree with TRBD1. Unmatched junction bases numbered 2, after V lost 4 bases and J lost 3 bases. This CDR3 is built from 15 residues. CDR1 is MNHEY and CDR2 is SVGEGT in the germline V gene. The CDR3 nucleotides read TGTGCCAGCAGTTCCGGGACAGGGGGCTACAATGAGCAGTTCTTC. It is translated as CASSSGTGGYNEQFF.

The CDR3 DNA reads TGTGCCAGCAGTTTCCTGAGCGAGCAGTACTTC. Protein sequence: CASSFLSEQYF. This chain connects TRBV28 to TRBJ2-7; D ambiguous. Between the trimmed V and J ends, which lost 3 bases and 6 bases, there was a span of 6 bases. Germline CDR1 reads MDHEN; CDR2 reads SYDVKM. The CDR3 spans 11 residues.

The chain couples TRBV28 to TRBJ1-5; D is unclear. The germline V and J ends were trimmed by 2 bases and 5 bases, with 4 bases remaining between them. In germline, CDR1 is MDHEN, CDR2 SYDVKM. This CDR3 is built from 12 residues. This chain's CDR3 is CASSLLYQPQHF. The CDR3 nucleotides read TGTGCCAGCAGTTTACTTTATCAGCCCCAGCATTTT.

This clone has more than one count but fewer than ten. The chain couples TRBV7-2 to TRBJ2-7, with TRBD2 identical over 9 bases. Unmatched junction bases numbered 12, after V lost 0 bases and J lost 6 bases. This CDR3 is built from 17 residues. CDR1 is SGHTA, CDR2 FQGNSA, per germline. The CDR3 DNA reads as TGTGCCAGCAGCTTAGCGGGCAGGACTAGCGTAAGAACCGAGCAGTACTTC. This sequence encodes CASSLAGRTSVRTEQYF.

V gene TRBV24-1 combines with J gene TRBJ1-4; tentative D call: TRBD1 (6 bases). V lost 4 bases, J lost 4 bases, and 21 bases lay in between. The CDR3 is made up of 18 amino acids. Per germline, CDR1 KGHDR and CDR2 SFDVKD. The CDR3 protein is CATSEPGAPGRVNEKLFF. CDR3 nucleotides: TGTGCCACCAGTGAACCAGGGGCCCCCGGTCGAGTTAATGAAAAACTGTTTTTT.

The V call is TRBV9, the J call TRBJ2-1; D may be TRBD1 (6 bases). The V gene lost 0 bases and the J gene lost 4 bases, with 11 bases spanning the gap. The V gene's germline CDR1 is SGDLS and CDR2 YYNGEE. This CDR3 is 15 amino acids long. CDR3 protein: CASSVAPDRYNEQFF. DNA of the CDR3: TGTGCCAGCAGCGTAGCCCCGGACAGATACAATGAGCAGTTCTTC.

V is TRBV4-3 and J is TRBJ2-5, with 10 bases fitting TRBD1. There are 15 residues in the CDR3. Germline CDR1 LGHNA, CDR2 YSLEER. The V and J ends lost 6 bases and 2 bases, in that order; junction bases with no gene match: 6. DNA of the CDR3: TGCGCCAGCAGTCGGGACAGGGGATGGCAAGAGACCCAGTACTTC. This gives the protein CASSRDRGWQETQYF.

This CDR3 reads CASSPPPRGGQETQYF. The DNA for the CDR3 is TGTGCCAGCTCACCACCGCCACGGGGGGGCCAAGAGACCCAGTACTTC. This chain joins TRBV18 and TRBJ2-5, with TRBD2 matching 8 bases. Germline V gives CDR1 KGHSH, CDR2 LQKENI. This CDR3 has 16 residues. The J segment lost 1 base and the V segment lost 0 bases, leaving 4 bases of the junction unmatched.

The chain links TRBV5-1 to TRBJ1-6; D is uncertain. Between the trimmed V and J ends, which lost 0 bases and 7 bases, there was a span of 11 bases. Germline lookup yields CDR1 SGHRS and CDR2 YFSETQ. The CDR3 has 15 residues. CDR3 region: CASSLAQQKNSPLHF. In DNA form, the CDR3 reads TGCGCCAGCAGCTTGGCCCAACAGAAGAATTCACCCCTCCACTTT.

The chain uses TRBV11-2 and TRBJ1-1, with D perhaps TRBD1 (6 bases). The ends were cut back, 1 base at V and 1 base at J, with 16 bases in the middle. There are 17 residues in the CDR3. In germline, CDR1 is SGHAT, CDR2 FQNNGV. This CDR3 is CASSLAYGTRKNTEAFF. In DNA, the CDR3 is TGTGCCAGCAGCTTAGCGTATGGGACAAGGAAGAACACTGAAGCTTTCTTT.

This rearrangement joins TRBV4-3 to TRBJ1-2; 7 positions agree with TRBD1. Germline CDR1 reads LGHNA; CDR2 reads YSLEER. This CDR3 region has 16 residues. Unmatched junction bases numbered 4, after V lost 0 bases and J lost 0 bases. The CDR3 DNA reads TGCGCCAGCAGCCAAGAGTGGCAGGGGGCTAACTATGGCTACACCTTC. Its protein product is CASSQEWQGANYGYTF.

The genes are TRBV18 and TRBJ1-3, with TRBD1 as a possible D gene (5 bases). The CDR3 extends over 13 amino acids. Per germline, CDR1 KGHSH and CDR2 LQKENI. V shed 6 bases and J shed 4 bases, with 10 bases lying between them. This chain's CDR3 is CASSLDTGNTIYF. The CDR3 nucleotides are TGTGCCAGCTCTCTGGACACGGGAAACACCATATATTTT.

The chain joins TRBV10-1 to TRBJ1-5; perhaps TRBD1 as D (6 bases). The V and J ends lost 6 bases and 9 bases respectively, with 18 bases between them. The CDR3 sequence is 14 residues long. Germline loops: CDR1 WNHNN, CDR2 SYGVQD (reference sequence). The CDR3 DNA reads TGCGCCAGCAGAGAATCAGGGGCCGTCGGGCCCCAGCATTTT. Translation gives CASRESGAVGPQHF.

This sequence joins TRBV27 and TRBJ1-6, with D possibly TRBD1 on 6 matching bases. Trimming took 5 bases from V and 0 from J, leaving 20 bases between them. The CDR3 loop spans 19 amino acids. The V gene's germline CDR1 is MNHEY and CDR2 SMNVEV (reference sequence). CDR3 in DNA: TGTGCCAGCAGTGAAAGACCGGGACACTTTAGCTCCTATAATTCACCCCTCCACTTT. Amino acids: CASSERPGHFSSYNSPLHF.

The genes are TRBV6-1 and TRBJ1-2; no firm D call. The germline V gene encodes CDR1 MNHNS and CDR2 SASEGT. This CDR3 is built from 13 residues. Trimming removed 2 bases at V and 0 bases at J, with 4 bases between. The CDR3 loop reads CASSEQANYGYTF. The CDR3 bases are TGTGCCAGCAGTGAACAGGCTAACTATGGCTACACCTTC.

The genes are TRBV7-9 and TRBJ1-2, with 8 nucleotides matching TRBD1. This CDR3 spans 13 amino acids. Germline CDR1 reads SEHNR; CDR2 reads FQNEAQ (reference sequence). Losses at the gene ends were 4 bases for V and 7 bases for J; bases not matched to a gene: 5. The CDR3 region is CASSSGTGGGYTF. CDR3 sequence (DNA): TGTGCCAGCAGCTCCGGGACAGGTGGTGGCTACACCTTC.

The V and J genes are TRBV4-2 and TRBJ2-2; no firm D call. The CDR3 spans 13 residues. CDR1 LGHNA and CDR2 YNFKEQ come from the germline V gene. Trimming removed 5 bases at V and 4 bases at J, with 8 bases between. CDR3 residues: CASSYLTTGELFF. In DNA, the CDR3 is TGTGCCAGCAGCTACCTAACCACCGGGGAGCTGTTTTTT.